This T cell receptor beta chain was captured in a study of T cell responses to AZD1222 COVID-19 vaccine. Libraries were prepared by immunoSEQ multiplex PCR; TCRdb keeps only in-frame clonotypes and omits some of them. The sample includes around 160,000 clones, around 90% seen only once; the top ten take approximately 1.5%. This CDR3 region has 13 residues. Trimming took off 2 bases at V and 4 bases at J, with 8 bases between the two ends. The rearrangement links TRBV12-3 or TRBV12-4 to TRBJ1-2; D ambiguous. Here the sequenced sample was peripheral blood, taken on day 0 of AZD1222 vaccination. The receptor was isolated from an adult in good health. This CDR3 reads CASSLIQVYGYTF. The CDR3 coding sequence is TGTGCCAGCAGTTTAATCCAGGTCTATGGCTACACCTTC.